These 18 T cell receptor beta chains came from one sample sequenced in a study of follicular helper T cells after annual influenza vaccination. Described time point: 2015-2016 season, 7 days after influenza vaccination. TCRdb keeps only in-frame clones here, not all; method: immunoSEQ multiplex PCR. The sample consists of more than 750 clones, under 85% of them appearing once. This specimen consisted of CXCR5+ CD38+ circulating T follicular helper cells from blood, obtained 7 days after influenza vaccination. Subset: circulating Tfh, non-naive CD4+CXCR5+PD-1+ (ICOS+CD38+ or ICOS-CD38-). The origin of the receptors is an adult who received the influenza vaccine.

CDR3 in DNA: TGTGCCAGCAGCGAACTAGCGGGGGGGCGGTTGACAGATACGCAGTATTTT. Protein: CASSELAGGRLTDTQYF. The chain combines TRBV5-6 with TRBJ2-3; 13 nucleotides align to TRBD2. V shed 4 bases and J 3 bases; nucleotides not matched to a gene: 8. This CDR3 has 17 amino acids. Germline V gene lookup returns CDR1 SGHDT and CDR2 YYEEEE.

This chain links TRBV27 with TRBJ1-1; TRBD1 might be the D (6 bases). Deletions cut 6 bases from V and 1 base from J, with 12 bases between. Germline V lookup: CDR1 MNHEY, CDR2 SMNVEV (reference sequence). This CDR3 has 14 residues. CDR3 coding DNA: TGTGCCAGCAGGGGGGGGGCGGCGAACACTGAAGCTTTCTTT. Translation gives CASRGGAANTEAFF.

The V gene is TRBV5-1, the J gene TRBJ2-1; TRBD1 matches at 9 bases. V was pared by 4 bases and J by 0 bases, with 5 bases of the junction left unmatched. The CDR3 covers 16 residues. CDR1 and CDR2 from the germline V gene are SGHRS and YFSETQ. In DNA, the CDR3 is TGCGCCAGCAGCCCGGGACAGGGTACCTCCTACAATGAGCAGTTCTTC. Its translation is CASSPGQGTSYNEQFF.

About this clone itself: Distinct nucleotide sequences in the sample also encode this CDR3. The gene calls are TRBV12-5 and TRBJ1-1; 7 positions match TRBD1. After removal of 6 bases from V and 4 bases from J, the junction contained 5 bases not matched to a gene. The length of the CDR3 is 13 residues. CDR1 LGHNT and CDR2 FRNRAP come from the germline V gene. The CDR3 region is CASGYQGGTEAFF. The CDR3, as DNA: TGTGCTAGTGGATACCAGGGGGGCACTGAAGCTTTCTTT.

This rearrangement joins TRBV12-5 to TRBJ2-2; TRBD2 matches 8 bases. The ends lost 6 bases at V and 4 bases at J; junction bases unmatched: 16. This CDR3 contains 18 residues. CDR1 and CDR2 from the germline V gene are LGHNT and FRNRAP. CDR3 coding DNA: TGTGCTAGTGGATCTACCTTCTCCGGGACTAGGGGCACCGGGGAGCTGTTTTTT. It is translated as CASGSTFSGTRGTGELFF.

The V gene is TRBV4-1, the J gene TRBJ2-5, with D uncertain. CDR3 length: 13 amino acids. Germline values: CDR1 MGHRA, CDR2 YSYEKL. V was pared by 2 bases and J by 4 bases, with 8 bases between. CDR3 coding DNA: TGCGCCAGCAGCCAAAGTAAGGCAGAGACCCAGTACTTC. This translates into CASSQSKAETQYF.

The chain is built from TRBV5-4 and TRBJ2-3; 9 nucleotides line up with TRBD1. CDR3 length: 15 amino acids. Germline V gene sequence: CDR1 SGHNT, CDR2 YYREEE (reference sequence). V trimming: 0 bases; J trimming: 6 bases; junction bases outside the gene matches: 5. This chain's CDR3 is CASSLGDRVSDTQYF. CDR3 coding DNA: TGTGCCAGCAGCTTGGGGGACAGGGTTTCCGATACGCAGTATTTT.

The chain couples TRBV7-9 to TRBJ1-1; 7 bases line up with TRBD1. The ends lost 1 base at V and 5 bases at J; junction bases unmatched: 1. The CDR3 spans 13 residues. The germline gives CDR1 SEHNR, CDR2 FQNEAQ (reference sequence). The CDR3 region is CASSLDRGTEAFF. For the CDR3, the DNA is TGTGCCAGCAGCTTAGACAGGGGTACTGAAGCTTTCTTT. The entire variable domain, with the rest obtained from reference TRBV7-9 and TRBJ1-1, is as follows: DTGVSQNPRHKITKRGQNVTFRCDPISEHNRLYWYRQTLGQGPEFLTYFQNEAQLEKSRLLSDRFSAERPKGSFSTLEIQRTEQGDSAMYLCASSLDRGTEAFFGQGTRLTVV.

The chain is built from TRBV7-2 and TRBJ2-1; 11 nucleotides line up with TRBD2. The CDR3 extends over 15 amino acids. The ends lost 2 bases at V and 15 bases at J; junction bases unmatched: 12. CDR1 is SGHTA, CDR2 FQGNSA, per germline. For the CDR3, the DNA is TGTGCCAGCAGCTTAAAGTTCGGGCTAGCGGGGGGCGGGTTCTTC. This encodes CASSLKFGLAGGGFF.

The gene calls are TRBV5-6 and TRBJ1-2, with 7 bases lining up with TRBD1. Germline V CDR1 and CDR2: SGHDT, YYEEEE. The CDR3 contains 14 residues. V shed 2 bases, J shed 4 bases, and the junction held 5 bases outside the gene matches. In DNA, the CDR3 is TGTGCCAGCAGCTTCGGGACAGAACTCTATGGCTACACCTTC. Residues: CASSFGTELYGYTF. Full variable domain (missing parts from reference TRBV5-6 and TRBJ1-2): DAGVTQSPTHLIKTRGQQVTLRCSPKSGHDTVSWYQQALGQGPQFIFQYYEEEERQRGNFPDRFSGHQFPNYSSELNVNALLLGDSALYLCASSFGTELYGYTFGSGTRLTVV.

The chain carries TRBV4-2 and TRBJ2-1; 9 positions match TRBD1. The CDR3 loop spans 20 amino acids. Germline V gene lookup returns CDR1 LGHNA and CDR2 YNFKEQ. V lost 0 bases, J lost 0 bases, and 12 bases stayed unmatched. This CDR3 reads CASSQEPGTGLMASYNEQFF. In DNA, the CDR3 is TGTGCCAGCAGCCAAGAGCCCGGGACAGGGTTAATGGCCTCCTACAATGAGCAGTTCTTC.

The chain couples TRBV19 to TRBJ1-1, with 10 bases matching TRBD1. The V gene end was trimmed by 4 bases and the J gene end by 6 bases; junction bases not matched to a gene: 8. Germline V gene data show CDR1 as LNHDA and CDR2 as SQIVND (reference sequence). The length of the CDR3 is 15 residues. CDR3 sequence reads: CASSTLGTGDAEAFF. CDR3 coding DNA: TGTGCCAGTAGTACCCTTGGGACAGGGGACGCTGAAGCTTTCTTT.

V usage is TRBV6-6 and J usage is TRBJ2-5; D uncertain. The CDR3 consists of 14 residues. Germline V lookup: CDR1 MNHNY, CDR2 SVGAGI (reference sequence). With 4 bases removed from V and 4 bases from J, the gap between germline ends came to 13 bases. CDR3 region: CASSFGLLSETQYF. The DNA of the CDR3 is TGTGCCAGCAGTTTCGGCCTTTTGTCAGAGACCCAGTACTTC.

The chain carries TRBV7-2 and TRBJ2-3; D gene ambiguous. The CDR3 is 14 residues long. The V end lost 1 base, the J end lost 3 bases, and 8 bases lay between the germline ends. Per germline, CDR1 SGHTA and CDR2 FQGNSA. Here the CDR3 DNA reads TGTGCCAGCAGCTTAGAGGGTAGAACAGATACGCAGTATTTT. Translation: CASSLEGRTDTQYF.

This rearrangement joins TRBV7-2 to TRBJ1-6, with TRBD1 as a possible D gene (6 bases). V was pared by 5 bases and J by 14 bases, with 25 bases between. Germline CDR1 SGHTA, CDR2 FQGNSA. The CDR3 runs to 16 residues. The CDR3 nucleotides read TGTGCCAGCAGCCCATTGACCGGGACACAGGCTGGGGCCCTCCACTTT. It specifies CASSPLTGTQAGALHF.

The J gene is TRBJ2-5, the V gene TRBV7-2; no reliable D call. CDR3 length equals 14 residues. Germline V lookup: CDR1 SGHTA, CDR2 FQGNSA. Trimming pared 6 bases from V and 7 bases from J, leaving 18 bases between. The CDR3 nucleotides are TGTGCCAGCAGTCAAAAGGGTCGAGGTGGGACCCAGTACTTC. It yields the protein CASSQKGRGGTQYF.

The rearrangement links TRBV6-5 to TRBJ1-6; D ambiguous. The CDR3 runs 12 residues. Trimming stripped 0 bases from V and 7 bases from J, with 1 base between. Germline values: CDR1 MNHEY, CDR2 SVGAGI. The CDR3: CASSYSNSPLHF. The CDR3 DNA is TGTGCCAGCAGTTACTCGAATTCACCCCTCCACTTT.

The CDR3 bases are TGTGCCAGCAGCGTGGTTAAGACAACGAACACCGGGGAGCTGTTTTTT. It specifies CASSVVKTTNTGELFF. The chain employs TRBV5-4 and TRBJ2-2; D is unresolved. V dropped 4 bases and J dropped 0 bases, with 13 bases sitting between them. The CDR3 consists of 16 residues. CDR1 and CDR2 (germline): SGHNT, YYREEE (reference sequence). Based on the CDR3 plus reference TRBV5-4 and TRBJ2-2, the full variable domain is ETGVTQSPTHLIKTRGQQVTLRCSSQSGHNTVSWYQQALGQGPQFIFQYYREEENGRGNFPPRFSGLQFPNYSSELNVNALELDDSALYLCASSVVKTTNTGELFFGEGSRLTVL.